This is a list of T cell receptor beta chains from one sample in a study of control samples from healthy donors and cancer patients. The assay was immunoSEQ multiplex PCR, and TCRdb's table has in-frame clones only and misses some. The sample comprises about 54,000 clones, around 96% of which are singletons, and about 1.9% rests with the top ten. Material for sequencing was blood. Every receptor here comes from a woman in her twenties or thirties in good health. The CDR3 runs from the conserved cysteine through the conserved F or W. A D gene is named only where the DNA matches it firmly. The size of a clone is reported for some rows only, either as once, few or many, or as a class for expanded clones.

J gene,V gene,D gene,clone size,CDR3 protein,CDR3 DNA
TRBJ2-7,TRBV18,-,-,CASSLTAMIGRDYEQYF,TGTGCCAGCTCACTAACTGCGATGATCGGGCGGGACTACGAGCAGTACTTC
TRBJ2-3,TRBV6-5,TRBD1,-,CASSSFDRGGSDTQYF,TGTGCCAGCAGTTCCTTCGACAGGGGTGGTTCAGATACGCAGTATTTT
TRBJ2-7,TRBV6-5,TRBD1,-,CASSRDRETYEQYF,TGTGCCAGCAGTCGGGACAGGGAAACCTACGAGCAGTACTTC
TRBJ2-2,TRBV19,-,-,CASTRGGASTGELFF,TGTGCCAGTACTAGAGGAGGGGCGAGCACCGGGGAGCTGTTTTTT
TRBJ2-7,TRBV7-2,-,-,CASSLAQGIFYEQYF,TGTGCCAGCAGCTTAGCCCAGGGGATCTTTTACGAGCAGTACTTC
TRBJ2-3,TRBV6-5,-,-,CASSDLFTDTQYF,TGTGCCAGCAGCGACCTTTTCACAGATACGCAGTATTTT
TRBJ2-3,TRBV27,TRBD1,-,CASSLVRTGGTDTQYF,TGTGCCAGCAGTTTGGTTCGGACAGGGGGCACAGATACGCAGTATTTT
TRBJ2-1,TRBV28,-,-,CASSRREITYNEQFF,TGTGCCAGCAGTCGCAGGGAAATTACCTACAATGAGCAGTTCTTC
TRBJ2-4,TRBV28,-,-,CASSLSDIQYF,TGTGCCAGCAGTTTATCAGACATTCAGTACTTC
TRBJ1-1,TRBV6-9,-,-,CASRKLLGAATEAFF,TGTGCCAGCAGGAAACTTCTTGGGGCGGCCACTGAAGCTTTCTTT
TRBJ2-3,TRBV15,TRBD2,-,CATSLLAGGVNTQYF,TGTGCCACCAGCCTACTAGCGGGGGGCGTAAATACGCAGTATTTT
TRBJ1-1,TRBV27,-,-,CASSLTTGAEAFF,TGTGCCAGCAGTTTGACGACAGGCGCTGAAGCTTTCTTT
TRBJ2-3,TRBV27,-,-,CASSPTPVDTQYF,TGTGCCAGCAGCCCCACACCGGTGGATACGCAGTATTTT
TRBJ1-4,TRBV4-1,TRBD1,-,CASSPPGQGGLEKLFF,TGCGCCAGCAGCCCTCCGGGACAGGGTGGGCTGGAGAAACTGTTTTTT
TRBJ1-2,TRBV6-5,-,-,CASSYRGDGGYTF,TGTGCCAGCAGTTACAGGGGAGACGGCGGCTACACCTTC
TRBJ1-1,TRBV29-1,-,-,CSGEQGMNTEAFF,TGCAGCGGAGAACAGGGAATGAACACTGAAGCTTTCTTT
TRBJ1-6,TRBV3-1/TRBV3-2,-,-,CASSQDARASYNSPLHF,TGTGCCAGCAGCCAAGATGCCAGGGCCTCCTATAATTCACCCCTCCACTTT
TRBJ2-4,TRBV28,TRBD2,-,CASSPGLAGPVMMAKNIQYF,TGTGCCAGCAGTCCCGGACTAGCGGGACCAGTGATGATGGCCAAAAACATTCAGTACTTC
TRBJ2-4,TRBV3-1/TRBV3-2,-,-,CASSQGELSGNIQYF,TGTGCCAGCAGCCAAGGGGAATTATCGGGAAACATTCAGTACTTC
TRBJ1-2,TRBV9,-,-,CASSVGELGHGYTF,TGTGCCAGCAGCGTAGGAGAATTGGGACATGGCTACACCTTC
TRBJ2-1,TRBV30,TRBD2,-,CAWKGGSNEQFF,TGTGCCTGGAAGGGCGGGAGTAATGAGCAGTTCTTC
TRBJ2-1,TRBV25-1,TRBD2,-,CASSEPGGLKGNEQFF,TGTGCCAGCAGTGAACCGGGGGGGCTAAAGGGCAATGAGCAGTTCTTC
TRBJ2-1,TRBV18,TRBD1,once,CASSPRQGTVGEQFF,TGTGCCAGCTCACCCAGACAGGGAACGGTCGGGGAGCAGTTCTTC
TRBJ2-7,TRBV27,-,-,CASSFLAPYEQYF,TGTGCCAGCAGTTTTCTAGCCCCCTACGAGCAGTACTTC
TRBJ1-4,TRBV5-1,-,-,CASKSPGGEKLFF,TGCGCCAGCAAATCCCCAGGCGGTGAAAAACTGTTTTTT
TRBJ1-1,TRBV3-1/TRBV3-2,TRBD1,-,CASSTERGQAFF,TGTGCCAGCAGCACCGAGAGGGGGCAAGCTTTCTTT
TRBJ2-6,TRBV27,-,-,CASSLLGGSSGANVLTF,TGTGCCAGCAGTTTGTTAGGAGGGAGCTCTGGGGCCAACGTCCTGACTTTC
TRBJ2-5,TRBV24-1,-,-,CATSRSGKKETQYF,TGTGCCACCAGTAGATCCGGGAAGAAAGAGACCCAGTACTTC
TRBJ2-2,TRBV9,-,-,CASSVKNTGELFF,TGTGCCAGCAGCGTAAAGAACACCGGGGAGCTGTTTTTT
TRBJ1-1,TRBV12-3/TRBV12-4,-,-,CASNRARGTEAFF,TGTGCCAGCAACCGTGCTCGGGGCACTGAAGCTTTCTTT
TRBJ2-2,TRBV7-3,TRBD2,-,CASSLTGPRLAGDTGELFF,TGTGCCAGCAGCTTAACAGGCCCCAGACTAGCGGGGGACACCGGGGAGCTGTTTTTT
TRBJ1-2,TRBV28,-,-,CASGGLSYGYTF,TGTGCCAGCGGCGGATTATCCTATGGCTACACCTTC
TRBJ1-1,TRBV5-1,-,-,CASSLTGVTEAFF,TGCGCCAGCAGCCTTACAGGTGTCACTGAAGCTTTCTTT
TRBJ2-1,TRBV7-2,TRBD2,-,CASSFPGLAGGSDEQFF,TGTGCCAGCAGCTTCCCAGGACTAGCGGGAGGTAGCGATGAGCAGTTCTTC
TRBJ2-5,TRBV21-1,-,-,CASSSLDWREYFLLSGNPVTQYF,TGTGCCAGCAGCTCCCTAGATTGGCGGGAGTATTTCCTCCTTTCGGGCAATCCGGTGACCCAGTACTTC
TRBJ2-3,TRBV3-1/TRBV3-2,TRBD2,-,CASSQDRLAGTDTQYF,TGTGCCAGCAGCCAAGATCGGCTAGCGGGCACAGATACGCAGTATTTT
TRBJ2-4,TRBV21-1,-,-,CASSNLRGSLAKNIQYF,TGTGCCAGCAGCAATCTCCGGGGATCATTAGCCAAAAACATTCAGTACTTC